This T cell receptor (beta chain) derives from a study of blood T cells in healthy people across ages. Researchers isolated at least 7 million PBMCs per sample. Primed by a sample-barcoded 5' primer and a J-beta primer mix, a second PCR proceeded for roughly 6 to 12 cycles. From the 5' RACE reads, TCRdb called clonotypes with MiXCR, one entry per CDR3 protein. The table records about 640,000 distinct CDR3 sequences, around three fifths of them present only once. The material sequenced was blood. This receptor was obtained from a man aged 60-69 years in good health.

The CDR3 protein is CASSLGRIYEQYF. In DNA, the CDR3 is TGTGCCAGCAGTTTGGGCAGGATCTACGAGCAGTACTTC. The chain couples TRBV12-3 or TRBV12-4 to TRBJ2-7, with unresolved D. This CDR3 spans 13 amino acids. Trimming left V 3 bases short and J 3 bases short, with 9 bases between.